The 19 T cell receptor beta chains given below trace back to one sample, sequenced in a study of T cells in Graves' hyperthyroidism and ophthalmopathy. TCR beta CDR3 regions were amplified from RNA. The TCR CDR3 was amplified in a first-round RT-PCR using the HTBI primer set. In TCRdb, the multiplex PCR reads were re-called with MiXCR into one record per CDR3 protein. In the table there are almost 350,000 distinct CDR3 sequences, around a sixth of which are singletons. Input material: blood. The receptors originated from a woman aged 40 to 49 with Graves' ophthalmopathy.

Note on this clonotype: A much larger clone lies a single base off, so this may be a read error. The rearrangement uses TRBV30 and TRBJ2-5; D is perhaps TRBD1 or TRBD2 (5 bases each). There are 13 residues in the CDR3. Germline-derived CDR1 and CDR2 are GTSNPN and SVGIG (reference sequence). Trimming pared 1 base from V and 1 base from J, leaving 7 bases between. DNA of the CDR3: TGTGCCTGGAGTGGGGGGATCCAAGAGACCCAGTACTTC. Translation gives CAWSGGIQETQYF.

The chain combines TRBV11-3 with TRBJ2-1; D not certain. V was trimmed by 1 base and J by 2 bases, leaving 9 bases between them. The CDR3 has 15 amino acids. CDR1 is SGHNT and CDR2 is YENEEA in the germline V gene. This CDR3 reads CASSLGVQPYNEQFF. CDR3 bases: TGTGCCAGCAGCTTAGGAGTCCAGCCCTACAATGAGCAGTTCTTC.

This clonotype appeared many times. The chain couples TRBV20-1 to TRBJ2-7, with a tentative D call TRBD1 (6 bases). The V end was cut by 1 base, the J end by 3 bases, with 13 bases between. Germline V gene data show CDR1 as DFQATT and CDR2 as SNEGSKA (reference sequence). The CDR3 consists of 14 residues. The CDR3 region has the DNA TGCAGTGCTAGAGGACGGGACACCCTCTACGAGCAGTACTTC. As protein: CSARGRDTLYEQYF.

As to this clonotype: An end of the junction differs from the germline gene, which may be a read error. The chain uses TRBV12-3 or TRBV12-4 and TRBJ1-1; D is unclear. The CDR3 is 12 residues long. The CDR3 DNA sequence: TGTGCCGGCACGAGGGATTGGGCTGAGGCTTTCTTT. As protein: CAGTRDWAEAFF.

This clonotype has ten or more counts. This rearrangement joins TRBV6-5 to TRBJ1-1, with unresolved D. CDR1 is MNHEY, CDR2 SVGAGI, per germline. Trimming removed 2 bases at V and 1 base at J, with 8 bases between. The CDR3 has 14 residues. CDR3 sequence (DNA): TGTGCCAGCAGTTACCCGGGAGCGAACACTGAAGCTTTCTTT. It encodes CASSYPGANTEAFF.

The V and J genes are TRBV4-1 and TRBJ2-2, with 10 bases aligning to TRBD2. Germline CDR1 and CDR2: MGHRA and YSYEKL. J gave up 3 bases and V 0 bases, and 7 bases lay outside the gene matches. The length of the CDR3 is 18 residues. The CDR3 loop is CASSQDASGRGYTGELFF. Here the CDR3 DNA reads TGCGCCAGCAGCCAAGATGCTAGCGGGAGAGGGTACACCGGGGAGCTGTTTTTT.

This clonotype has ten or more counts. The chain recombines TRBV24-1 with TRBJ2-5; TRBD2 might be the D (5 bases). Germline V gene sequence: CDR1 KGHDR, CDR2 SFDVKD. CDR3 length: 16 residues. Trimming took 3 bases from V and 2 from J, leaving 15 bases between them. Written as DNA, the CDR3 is TGTGCCACCAGTGATCCTAGCCCTGACTTTCAAGAGACCCAGTACTTC. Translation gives CATSDPSPDFQETQYF.

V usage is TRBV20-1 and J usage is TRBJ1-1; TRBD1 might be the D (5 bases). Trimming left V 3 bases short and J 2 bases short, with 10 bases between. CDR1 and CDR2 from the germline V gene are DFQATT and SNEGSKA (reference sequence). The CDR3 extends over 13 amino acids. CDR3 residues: CSASSGSNTEAFF. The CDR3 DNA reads TGCAGTGCTAGTTCAGGGTCCAACACTGAAGCTTTCTTT.

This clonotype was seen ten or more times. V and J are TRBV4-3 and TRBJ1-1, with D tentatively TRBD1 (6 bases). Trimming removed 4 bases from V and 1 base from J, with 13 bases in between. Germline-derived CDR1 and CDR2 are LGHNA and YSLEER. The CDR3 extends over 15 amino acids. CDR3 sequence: CASSRGGEGNTEAFF. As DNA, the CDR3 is TGCGCCAGCAGCCGAGGGGGGGAAGGGAACACTGAAGCTTTCTTT.

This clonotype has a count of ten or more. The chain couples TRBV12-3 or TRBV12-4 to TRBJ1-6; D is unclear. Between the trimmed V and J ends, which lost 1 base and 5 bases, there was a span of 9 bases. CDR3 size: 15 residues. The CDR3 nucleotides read TGTGCCAGCAGTTTAGTCGCAGGAGATAATTCACCCCTCCACTTT. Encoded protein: CASSLVAGDNSPLHF.

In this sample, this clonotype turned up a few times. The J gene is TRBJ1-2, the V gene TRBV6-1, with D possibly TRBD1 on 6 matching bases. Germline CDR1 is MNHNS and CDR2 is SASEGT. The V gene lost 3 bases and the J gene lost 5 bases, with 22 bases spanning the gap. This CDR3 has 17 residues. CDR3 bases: TGTGCCAGCAGTGAGGACCTACAGGGCCCTTTATGGTATGGCTACACCTTC. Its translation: CASSEDLQGPLWYGYTF.

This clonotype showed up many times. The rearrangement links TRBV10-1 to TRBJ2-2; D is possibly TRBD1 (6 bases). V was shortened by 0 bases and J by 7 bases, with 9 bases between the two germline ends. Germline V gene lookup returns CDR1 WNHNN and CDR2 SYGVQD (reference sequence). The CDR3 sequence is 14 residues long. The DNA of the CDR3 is TGCGCCAGCAGTGAGTCTGGGGGCGGCGGGGAGCTGTTTTTT. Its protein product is CASSESGGGGELFF.

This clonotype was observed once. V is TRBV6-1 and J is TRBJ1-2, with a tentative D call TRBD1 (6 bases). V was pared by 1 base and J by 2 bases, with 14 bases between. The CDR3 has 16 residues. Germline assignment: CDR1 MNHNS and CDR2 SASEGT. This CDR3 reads CASSEEGAGVNYGYTF. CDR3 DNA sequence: TGTGCCAGCAGTGAAGAGGGCGCAGGGGTAAACTATGGCTACACCTTC.

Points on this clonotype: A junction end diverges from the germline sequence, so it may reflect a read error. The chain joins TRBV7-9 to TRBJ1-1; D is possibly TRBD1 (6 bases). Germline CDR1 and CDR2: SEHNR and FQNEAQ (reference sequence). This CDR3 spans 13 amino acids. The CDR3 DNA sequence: TGTGCCAGTAGCTTAGACAGGAACTCTGAAGCTTTCTTT. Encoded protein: CASSLDRNSEAFF. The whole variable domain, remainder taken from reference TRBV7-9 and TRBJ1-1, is DTGVSQNPRHKITKRGQNVTFRCDPISEHNRLYWYRQTLGQGPEFLTYFQNEAQLEKSRLLSDRFSAERPKGSFSTLEIQRTEQGDSAMYLCASSLDRNSEAFFGQGTRLTVV.

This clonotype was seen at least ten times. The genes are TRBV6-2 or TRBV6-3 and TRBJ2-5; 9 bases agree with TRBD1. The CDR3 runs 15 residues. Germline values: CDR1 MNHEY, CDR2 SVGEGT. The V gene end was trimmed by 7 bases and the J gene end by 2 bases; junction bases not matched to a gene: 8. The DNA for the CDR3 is TGTGCCAGCAATTTTGGACAGGGGACGCAAGAGACCCAGTACTTC. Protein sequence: CASNFGQGTQETQYF.

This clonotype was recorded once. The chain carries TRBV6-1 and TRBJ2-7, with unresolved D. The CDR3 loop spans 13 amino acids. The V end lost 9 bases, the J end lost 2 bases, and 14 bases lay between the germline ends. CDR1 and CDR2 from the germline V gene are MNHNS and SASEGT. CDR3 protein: CARTLQEAYEQYF. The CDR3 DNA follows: TGTGCCAGGACACTCCAAGAAGCCTACGAGCAGTACTTC.

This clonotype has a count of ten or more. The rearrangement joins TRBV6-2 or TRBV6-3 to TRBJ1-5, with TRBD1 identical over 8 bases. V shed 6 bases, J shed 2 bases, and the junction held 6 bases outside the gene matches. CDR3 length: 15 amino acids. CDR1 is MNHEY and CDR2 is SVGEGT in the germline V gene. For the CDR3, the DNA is TGTGCCAGCAGAAGAGGACAGGGAGGCAATCAGCCCCAGCATTTT. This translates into CASRRGQGGNQPQHF.

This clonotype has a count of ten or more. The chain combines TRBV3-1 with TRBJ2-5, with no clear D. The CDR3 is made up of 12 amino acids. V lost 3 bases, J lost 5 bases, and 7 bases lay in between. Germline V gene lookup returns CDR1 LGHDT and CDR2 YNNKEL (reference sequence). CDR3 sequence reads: CASSHLLETQYF. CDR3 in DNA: TGTGCCAGCAGCCATCTGCTGGAGACCCAGTACTTC.

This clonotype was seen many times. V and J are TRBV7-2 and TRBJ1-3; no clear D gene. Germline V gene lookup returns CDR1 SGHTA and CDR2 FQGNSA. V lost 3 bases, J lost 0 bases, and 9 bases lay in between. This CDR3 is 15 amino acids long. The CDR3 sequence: CASSFVVRSGNTIYF. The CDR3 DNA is TGTGCCAGCAGCTTTGTCGTTCGCTCTGGAAACACCATATATTTT.